This T cell receptor (beta chain) appears in the sequencing data of a study of OX40 agonist ivuxolimab in advanced cancers. As for the study in general: About 44% of patients had received prior checkpoint inhibitor therapy.

Trimming stripped 2 bases from V and 3 bases from J, with 7 bases between. The CDR3 sequence is 12 residues long. The germline CDR1 and CDR2 sequences are GTSNPN and SVGIG (reference sequence). General study points: Low normalized T-cell clonal expansion was additionally recorded for some nonresponders.

A few counts support this clone. Antigen: not known. Some clones are missing from TCRdb's copy, which holds only in-frame ones; the method was immunoSEQ multiplex PCR. This table holds tens of thousands of clones, 80% to 85% found once. The starting material was CD4+ or CD8+ T cells sorted from blood, obtained in a trial of the OX40 agonist ivuxolimab. This clonotype was obtained from an adult with an advanced solid tumor such as melanoma, head and neck, liver or kidney cancer. This rearrangement joins TRBV30 to TRBJ1-1; D is possibly TRBD1 (6 bases). CDR3 region: CAWSRGDTEAFF. The CDR3 DNA reads as TGTGCCTGGAGTAGGGGGGACACTGAAGCTTTCTTT.